The 12 T cell receptor beta chains reported below all come from one sample, sequenced in a study of cytomegalovirus exposure and HLA in healthy donors (dated by TCRdb to about 2017). Receptor libraries were prepared by the immunoSEQ multiplex PCR assay. For the multiplex PCR, a mixture combining 60 forward primers for TCR Vbeta segments and 13 reverse primers for TCR Jbeta segments was used. This immuneACCESS table, as held by TCRdb, lists in-frame sequences with V and J called but not all clones. Of the missing ones, under half trace to an unresolved V gene in checked studies; the others have no known cause. This sample holds approximately 220,000 clones; roughly 88% were observed only once. Jointly, the top ten make up under 0.85% of the sample. Material for sequencing was PBMCs. The receptors originated from a boy between 2 and 10 years old in good health and CMV-seronegative.

In DNA, the CDR3 is TGTGCCACCAAACGGACAGGGAGCACAGATACGCAGTATTTT. This encodes CATKRTGSTDTQYF. The rearrangement links TRBV2 to TRBJ2-3; 8 positions match TRBD1. The J segment lost 0 bases and the V segment lost 10 bases, leaving 6 bases of the junction unmatched. Germline V gives CDR1 SNHLY, CDR2 FYNNEI. There are 14 residues in the CDR3.

J is TRBJ1-2 and V is TRBV20-1; D might be TRBD1 (5 bases). Trimming removed 5 bases from V and 7 bases from J, with 11 bases in between. The CDR3 sequence is 11 residues long. Germline-derived CDR1 and CDR2 are DFQATT and SNEGSKA (reference sequence). The DNA for the CDR3 is TGCAGTGCTTTGGGGGGGGGTGGCTACACCTTC. This sequence encodes CSALGGGGYTF.

The rearrangement joins TRBV6-1 to TRBJ1-5; D is unresolved. This CDR3 has 17 residues. Between the trimmed V and J ends, which lost 0 bases and 0 bases, there was a span of 12 bases. Germline V gene data show CDR1 as MNHNS and CDR2 as SASEGT. DNA for the CDR3: TGTGCCAGCAGTGAAGCGAGGCAGAAGTATAGCAATCAGCCCCAGCATTTT. Translation gives CASSEARQKYSNQPQHF.

The rearrangement uses TRBV30 and TRBJ1-2; TRBD1 matches at 9 bases. Germline lookup yields CDR1 GTSNPN and CDR2 SVGIG (reference sequence). The CDR3 spans 18 residues. Losses at the gene ends were 1 base for V and 0 bases for J; bases not matched to a gene: 12. The CDR3 is CAWSGGGGTGPANYGYTF. CDR3 DNA: TGTGCCTGGAGTGGAGGGGGGGGGACAGGGCCAGCTAACTATGGCTACACCTTC.

The J gene is TRBJ1-1, the V gene TRBV6-1; D call uncertain. This CDR3 has 14 residues. Germline-derived CDR1 and CDR2 are MNHNS and SASEGT. V lost 4 bases and J lost 0, with 9 bases in between. CDR3 in DNA: TGTGCCAGCAGTGGCGGAAAGATGAACACTGAAGCTTTCTTT. Its protein is CASSGGKMNTEAFF.

A single count supports this clone. The chain is built from TRBV5-1 and TRBJ2-5; D is undetermined. Germline V CDR1 and CDR2: SGHRS, YFSETQ. This CDR3 comprises 14 residues. Trimming removed 0 bases at V and 1 base at J, with 7 bases between. The CDR3 sequence: CASSLGDFQETQYF. In DNA, the CDR3 is TGCGCCAGCAGCTTGGGAGACTTCCAAGAGACCCAGTACTTC.

This sequence joins TRBV30 and TRBJ2-3; 7 bases are a match to TRBD1. Germline V CDR1 and CDR2: GTSNPN, SVGIG (reference sequence). The CDR3 has 13 amino acids. Germline trimming cut 4 bases from V and 3 bases from J; bases unmatched to any gene: 4. The CDR3 nucleotides read TGTGCCTGGAACAGGGGAAGGACAGATACGCAGTATTTT. Translated, it gives CAWNRGRTDTQYF.

The gene calls are TRBV2 and TRBJ1-2; D perhaps matches TRBD1 (6 bases). The CDR3 extends over 15 amino acids. The V and J ends lost 10 bases and 0 bases respectively, with 18 bases between them. Per germline, CDR1 SNHLY and CDR2 FYNNEI. The CDR3 loop reads CAKGDVRSANYGYTF. Written as DNA, the CDR3 is TGTGCCAAGGGGGACGTTCGCTCAGCTAACTATGGCTACACCTTC.

As concerns this clone: A read error may produce the germline difference seen at one junction end. The chain carries TRBV5-1 and TRBJ2-1, with 8 bases that match TRBD2. CDR1 is SGHRS and CDR2 is YFSETQ in the germline V gene. The CDR3 contains 16 residues. CDR3 DNA: TGCGCCAGCAGTTTGGCTGTTCGGGGGGGGTGGAATGAGCAGTTCTTC. Protein product: CASSLAVRGGWNEQFF.

The rearrangement links TRBV5-1 to TRBJ2-3; TRBD2 matches at 8 bases. CDR3 length: 15 residues. J gave up 4 bases and V 5 bases, and 9 bases lay outside the gene matches. Germline CDR1 reads SGHRS; CDR2 reads YFSETQ. CDR3 amino acids: CASRLPAREADTQYF. CDR3 bases: TGCGCCAGCAGACTTCCGGCGCGGGAGGCAGATACGCAGTATTTT. The full variable domain, rest sourced from reference TRBV5-1 and TRBJ2-3, is KAGVTQTPRYLIKTRGQQVTLSCSPISGHRSVSWYQQTPGQGLQFLFEYFSETQRNKGNFPGRFSGRQFSNSRSEMNVSTLELGDSALYLCASRLPAREADTQYFGPGTRLTVL.

The V gene is TRBV30, the J gene TRBJ2-1, with D possibly TRBD2 on 7 matching bases. CDR3 size: 16 residues. V gave up 0 bases and J gave up 3 bases, with 15 bases separating them. CDR1 is GTSNPN and CDR2 is SVGIG in the germline V gene (reference sequence). In DNA form, the CDR3 reads TGTGCCTGGAGTGTAATAGGGGGAGGGATCTACAATGAGCAGTTCTTC. It yields the protein CAWSVIGGGIYNEQFF.

The DNA for the CDR3 is TGTGCCAGTCTCCACTTCTTACAGGGTCTTAGCTCTGAAGCTTTCTTT. Translated: CASLHFLQGLSSEAFF. This chain joins TRBV7-8 and TRBJ1-1; tentative D call: TRBD1 (6 bases). Germline lookup yields CDR1 SGHVS and CDR2 FQNEAQ. V was pared by 9 bases and J by 6 bases, with 26 bases between. The CDR3 runs to 16 residues. Full variable domain (remainder filled in from reference TRBV7-8 and TRBJ1-1): GAGVSQSPRYKVAKRGQDVALRCDPISGHVSLFWYQQALGQGPEFLTYFQNEAQLDKSGLPSDRFFAERPEGSVSTLKIQRTQQEDSAVYLCASLHFLQGLSSEAFFGQGTRLTVV.